The clone carrying this TCR beta chain was counted between two and nine times. Its antigen is undetermined. This sample is part of a study of T cells after yellow fever vaccination. Notes on the study in general: Boosting was followed by the reappearance of most primary-vaccination clones (approximately 95% CD4, about 88% CD8).

Synthesis of TCR cDNA relied on 5'RACE template switching, which attached a universal primer site and UMIs. Using its own MiXCR run on the 5' RACE reads, TCRdb lists one record per CDR3 protein. The sample consists of approximately 300,000 distinct CDR3 sequences, roughly 13% of them appearing once. CDR3 length equals 13 residues. V was shortened by 1 base and J by 7 bases, with 11 bases between the two germline ends. From germline, CDR1 is LGHDT and CDR2 YNNKEL (reference sequence). Source: CD4+ T cells sorted from PBMCs, taken 45 days after the yellow fever booster vaccination. The TCR sequence derives from a man between 25 and 39 years old who received the YFV17D yellow fever vaccine. The chain is built from TRBV3-1 and TRBJ2-7; maybe TRBD2 (5 bases). The CDR3 region is CASSQAGSGEQYF. For the CDR3, the DNA is TGTGCCAGCAGCCAAGCGGGTTCGGGAGAGCAGTACTTC.